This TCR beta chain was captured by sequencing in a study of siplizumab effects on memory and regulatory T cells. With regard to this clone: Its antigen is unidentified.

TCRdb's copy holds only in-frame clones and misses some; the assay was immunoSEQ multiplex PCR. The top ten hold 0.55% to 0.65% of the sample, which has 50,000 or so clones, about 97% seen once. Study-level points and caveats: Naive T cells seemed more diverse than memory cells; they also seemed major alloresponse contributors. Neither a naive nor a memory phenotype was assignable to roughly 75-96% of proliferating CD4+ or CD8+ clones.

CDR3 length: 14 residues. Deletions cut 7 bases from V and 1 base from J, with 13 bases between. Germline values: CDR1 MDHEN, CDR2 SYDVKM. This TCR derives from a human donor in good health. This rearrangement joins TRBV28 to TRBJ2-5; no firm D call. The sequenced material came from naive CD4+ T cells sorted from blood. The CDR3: CASNGHNRQETQYF. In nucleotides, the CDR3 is TGTGCCAGCAACGGGCACAACCGCCAAGAGACCCAGTACTTC.